The clone carrying this TCR beta chain was observed a few times. The antigen is not known. These data come from a study of cytomegalovirus exposure and HLA in healthy donors. Notes on the study in general: The productive fraction for most TCR beta V segments was about 87% or about 30% in an earlier analysis.

Use of 60 Vbeta and 13 Jbeta primers characterized the PCR. Only in-frame clones appear in the TCRdb table, and some are missing; sequencing was by immunoSEQ multiplex PCR. This repertoire shows roughly 120,000 clones, around three quarters found once; its top ten account for 3.5% to 5%. The receptor comes from a man aged 25 to 45 in good health and CMV-seropositive. The material sequenced was PBMCs.

CDR3 nucleotide sequence: TGCGCCAGCAGCTTGGGCGGGAACACCGGGGAGCTGTTTTTT. It codes for CASSLGGNTGELFF. The genes are TRBV5-1 and TRBJ2-2; D not resolved. CDR1 is SGHRS, CDR2 YFSETQ, per germline. Deletions cut 0 bases from V and 1 base from J, with 4 bases between. This CDR3 is 14 amino acids long. The entire variable domain, with the rest obtained from reference TRBV5-1 and TRBJ2-2, is as follows: KAGVTQTPRYLIKTRGQQVTLSCSPISGHRSVSWYQQTPGQGLQFLFEYFSETQRNKGNFPGRFSGRQFSNSRSEMNVSTLELGDSALYLCASSLGGNTGELFFGEGSRLTVL.